This T cell receptor beta chain derives from a study of T cells in Graves' hyperthyroidism and ophthalmopathy. The study's findings and limits: Most thyroid clonotypes expanded above 0.001 were also detected in blood.

TCR beta CDR3 regions were amplified from RNA. The primer set for the first-round RT-PCR of the TCR CDR3 was HTBI. One entry per CDR3 protein results from TCRdb running MiXCR on the multiplex PCR reads. In the table there are under 450,000 distinct CDR3 sequences, about 15% of which are singletons. Germline lookup yields CDR1 KGHSH and CDR2 LQKENI. This CDR3 has 13 amino acids. The ends were cut back, 2 bases at V and 6 bases at J, with 10 bases in the middle. The definition of stable Graves' hyperthyroidism was no ophthalmopathy progression within 18 months. On this clonotype itself: The target antigen is unknown.

V usage is TRBV18 and J usage is TRBJ2-5, with a weak D call TRBD1 (5 bases). Sequencing was carried out using blood. The clonotype originates from a woman under 30 with Graves' hyperthyroidism. CDR3 in amino acids: CASSPMGLQTQYF. DNA of the CDR3: TGTGCCAGCTCACCAATGGGGCTTCAGACCCAGTACTTC. Together with reference TRBV18 and TRBJ2-5, the CDR3 gives the full variable domain: NAGVMQNPRHLVRRRGQEARLRCSPMKGHSHVYWYRQLPEEGLKFMVYLQKENIIDESGMPKERFSAEFPKEGPSILRIQQVVRGDSAAYFCASSPMGLQTQYFGPGTRLLVL.